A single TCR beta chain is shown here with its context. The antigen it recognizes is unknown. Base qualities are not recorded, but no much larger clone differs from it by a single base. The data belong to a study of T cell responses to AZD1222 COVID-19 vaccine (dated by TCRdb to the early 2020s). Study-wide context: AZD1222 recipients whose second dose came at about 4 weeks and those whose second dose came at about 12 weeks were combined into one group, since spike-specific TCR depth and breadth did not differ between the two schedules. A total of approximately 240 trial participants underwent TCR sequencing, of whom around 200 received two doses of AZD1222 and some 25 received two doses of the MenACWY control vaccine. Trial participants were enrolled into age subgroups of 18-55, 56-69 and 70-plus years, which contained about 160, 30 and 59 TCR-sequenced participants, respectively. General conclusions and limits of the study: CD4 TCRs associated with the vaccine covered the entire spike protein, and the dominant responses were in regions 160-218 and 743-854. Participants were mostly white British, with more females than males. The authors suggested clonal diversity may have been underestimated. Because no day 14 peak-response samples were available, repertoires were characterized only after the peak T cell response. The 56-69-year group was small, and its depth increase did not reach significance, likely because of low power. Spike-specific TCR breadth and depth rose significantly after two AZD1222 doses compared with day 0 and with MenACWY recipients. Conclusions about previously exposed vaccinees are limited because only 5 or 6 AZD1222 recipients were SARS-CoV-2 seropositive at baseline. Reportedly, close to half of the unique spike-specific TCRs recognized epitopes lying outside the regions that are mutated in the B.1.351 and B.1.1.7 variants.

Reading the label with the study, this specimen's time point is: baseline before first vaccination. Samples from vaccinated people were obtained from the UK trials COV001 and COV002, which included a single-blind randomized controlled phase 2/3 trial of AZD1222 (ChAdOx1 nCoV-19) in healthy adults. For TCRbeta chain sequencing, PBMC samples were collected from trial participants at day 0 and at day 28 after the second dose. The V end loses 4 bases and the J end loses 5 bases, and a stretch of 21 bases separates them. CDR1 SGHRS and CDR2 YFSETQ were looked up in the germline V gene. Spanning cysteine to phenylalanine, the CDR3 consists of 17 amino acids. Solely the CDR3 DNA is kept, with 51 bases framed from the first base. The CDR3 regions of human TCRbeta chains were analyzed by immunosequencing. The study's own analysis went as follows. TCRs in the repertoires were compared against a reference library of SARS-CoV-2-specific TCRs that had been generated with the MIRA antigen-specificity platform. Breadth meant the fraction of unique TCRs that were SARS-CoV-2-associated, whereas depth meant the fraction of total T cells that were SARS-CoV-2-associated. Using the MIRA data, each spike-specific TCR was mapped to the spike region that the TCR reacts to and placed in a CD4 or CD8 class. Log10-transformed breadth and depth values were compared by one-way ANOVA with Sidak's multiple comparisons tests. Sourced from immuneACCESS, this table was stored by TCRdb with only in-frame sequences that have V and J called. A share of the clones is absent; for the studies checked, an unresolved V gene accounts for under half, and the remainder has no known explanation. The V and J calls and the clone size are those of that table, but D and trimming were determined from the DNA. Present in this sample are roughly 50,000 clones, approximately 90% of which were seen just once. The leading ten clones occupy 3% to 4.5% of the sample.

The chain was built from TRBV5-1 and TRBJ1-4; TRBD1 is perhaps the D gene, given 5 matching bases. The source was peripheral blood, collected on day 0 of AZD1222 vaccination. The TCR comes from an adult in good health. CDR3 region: CASSPSGGLALNEKLFF. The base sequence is TGCGCCAGCAGCCCCTCGGGGGGGTTAGCCTTAAATGAAAAACTGTTTTTT. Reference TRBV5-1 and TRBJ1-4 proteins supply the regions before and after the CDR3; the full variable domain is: KAGVTQTPRYLIKTRGQQVTLSCSPISGHRSVSWYQQTPGQGLQFLFEYFSETQRNKGNFPGRFSGRQFSNSRSEMNVSTLELGDSALYLCASSPSGGLALNEKLFFGSGTQLSVL.